The present entry profiles one T cell receptor (beta chain) with its context. Its target is not known. Replicate PCRs from sorted subsets contained approximately 200 ng DNA, which is some 29,000 T cell genomes. Sequenced by immunoSEQ multiplex PCR; TCRdb stores in-frame clones only, minus some. The sample contains approximately 2,000,000 clones, around 93% of which appear only once. This entry is derived from a study of shared clonotypes between healthy human individuals. Study-wide points: Only blood underwent sampling, and tissue repertoires likely differ. Sorted-subset sequencing, rarefaction showed, was incomplete despite large depth. Larger estimated richness was generally recorded for naive subsets relative to memory subsets.

Selected positively for CCR7 and CD45RO-negative, naive CD8 cells excluded terminally differentiated effector memory CD45RA+ cells. Germline loops: CDR1 SNHLY, CDR2 FYNNEI. The CDR3 loop spans 13 amino acids. Trimming removed 3 bases from V and 5 bases from J, with 11 bases in between. The rearrangement links TRBV2 to TRBJ2-7, with a tentative D call TRBD1 (6 bases). Material: naive CD8+ T cells from PBMCs. The receptor was derived from a man between 18 and 29 years old in good health. Some clones in this sample may be carry-over from other donors' samples. The CDR3 DNA is TGTGCCAGCAGTGACGGACAGATCCACGAGCAGTACTTC. Translating it yields CASSDGQIHEQYF.